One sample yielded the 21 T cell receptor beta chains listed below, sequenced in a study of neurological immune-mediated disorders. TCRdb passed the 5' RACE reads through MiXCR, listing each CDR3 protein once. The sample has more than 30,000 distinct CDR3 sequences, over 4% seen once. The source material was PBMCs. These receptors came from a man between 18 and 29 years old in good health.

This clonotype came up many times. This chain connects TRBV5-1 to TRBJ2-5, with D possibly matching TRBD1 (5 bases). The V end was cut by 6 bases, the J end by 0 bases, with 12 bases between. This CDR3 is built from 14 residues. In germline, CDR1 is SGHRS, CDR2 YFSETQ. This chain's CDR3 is CASTFTTDQETQYF. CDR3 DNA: TGCGCCAGCACCTTTACGACAGACCAAGAGACCCAGTACTTC.

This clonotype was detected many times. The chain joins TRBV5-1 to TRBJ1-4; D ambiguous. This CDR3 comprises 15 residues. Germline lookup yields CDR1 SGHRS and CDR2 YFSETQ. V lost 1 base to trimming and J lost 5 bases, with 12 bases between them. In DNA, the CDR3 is TGCGCCAGCAGCTTGACTCTTAAGAGGAATGAAAAACTGTTTTTT. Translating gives CASSLTLKRNEKLFF.

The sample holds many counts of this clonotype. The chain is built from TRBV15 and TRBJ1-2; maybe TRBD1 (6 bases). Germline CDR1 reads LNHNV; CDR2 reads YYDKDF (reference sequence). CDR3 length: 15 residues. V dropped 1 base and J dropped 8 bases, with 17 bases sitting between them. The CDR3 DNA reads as TGTGCCACCAGCAGAGCCGCGGGGGGACACCGCGGCTACACCTTC. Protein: CATSRAAGGHRGYTF.

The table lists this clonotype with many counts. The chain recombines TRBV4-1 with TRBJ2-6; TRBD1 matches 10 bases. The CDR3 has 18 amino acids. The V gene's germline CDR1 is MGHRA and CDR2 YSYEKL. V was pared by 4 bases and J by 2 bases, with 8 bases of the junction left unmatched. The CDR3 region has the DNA TGCGCCAGCAGCCGAGCCCGGGACAGGGGAACTGGGGCCAACGTCCTGACTTTC. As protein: CASSRARDRGTGANVLTF.

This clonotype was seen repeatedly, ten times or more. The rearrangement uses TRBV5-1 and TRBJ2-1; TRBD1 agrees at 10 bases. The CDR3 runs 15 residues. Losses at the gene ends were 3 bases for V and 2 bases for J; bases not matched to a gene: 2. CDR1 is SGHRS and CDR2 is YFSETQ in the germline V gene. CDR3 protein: CASSSGQGAYNEQFF. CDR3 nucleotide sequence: TGCGCCAGCAGCTCCGGACAGGGGGCCTACAATGAGCAGTTCTTC.

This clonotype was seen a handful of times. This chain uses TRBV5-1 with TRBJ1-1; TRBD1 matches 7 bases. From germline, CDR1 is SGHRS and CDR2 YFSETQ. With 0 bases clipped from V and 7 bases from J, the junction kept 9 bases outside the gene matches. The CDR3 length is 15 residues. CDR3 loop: CASSLAGTVRVEAFF. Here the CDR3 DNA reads TGCGCCAGCAGCTTGGCCGGGACAGTTCGGGTTGAAGCTTTCTTT.

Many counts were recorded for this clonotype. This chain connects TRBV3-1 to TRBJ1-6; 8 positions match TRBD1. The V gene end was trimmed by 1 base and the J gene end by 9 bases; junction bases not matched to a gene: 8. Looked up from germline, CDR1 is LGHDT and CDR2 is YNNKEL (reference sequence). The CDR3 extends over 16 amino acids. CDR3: CASSQGSRTGSSPLHF. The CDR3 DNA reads TGTGCCAGCAGCCAAGGAAGTAGGACAGGGAGTTCACCCCTCCACTTT.

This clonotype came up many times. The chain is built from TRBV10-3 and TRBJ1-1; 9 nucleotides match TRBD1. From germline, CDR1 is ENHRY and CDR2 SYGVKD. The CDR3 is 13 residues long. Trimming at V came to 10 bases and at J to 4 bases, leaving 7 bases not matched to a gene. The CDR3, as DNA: TGTGCCACGACAGGGGGGTCGGGCACTGAAGCTTTCTTT. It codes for CATTGGSGTEAFF.

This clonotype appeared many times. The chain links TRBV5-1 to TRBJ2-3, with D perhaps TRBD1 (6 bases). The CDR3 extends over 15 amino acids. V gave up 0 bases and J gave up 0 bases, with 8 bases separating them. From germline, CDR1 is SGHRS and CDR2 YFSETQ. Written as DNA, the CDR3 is TGCGCCAGCAGCTTGGGGGACACCAGCACAGATACGCAGTATTTT. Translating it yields CASSLGDTSTDTQYF.

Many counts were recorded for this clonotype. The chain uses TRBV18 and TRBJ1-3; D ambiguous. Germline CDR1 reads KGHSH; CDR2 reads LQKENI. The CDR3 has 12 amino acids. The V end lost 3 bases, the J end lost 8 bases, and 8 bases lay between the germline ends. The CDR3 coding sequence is TGTGCCAGCTCACCTCCGATGGACACCATATATTTT. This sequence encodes CASSPPMDTIYF.

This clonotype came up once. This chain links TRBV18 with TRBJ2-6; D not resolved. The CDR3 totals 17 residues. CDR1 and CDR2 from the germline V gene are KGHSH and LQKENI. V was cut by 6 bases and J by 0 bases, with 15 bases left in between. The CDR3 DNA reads TGTGCCAGCTCTCAGAGCAACCCAGGCTCTGGGGCCAACGTCCTGACTTTC. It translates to CASSQSNPGSGANVLTF.

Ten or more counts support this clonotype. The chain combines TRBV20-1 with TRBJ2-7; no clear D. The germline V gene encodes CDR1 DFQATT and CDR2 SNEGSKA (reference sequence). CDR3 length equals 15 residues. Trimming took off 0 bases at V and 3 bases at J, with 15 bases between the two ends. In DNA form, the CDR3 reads TGCAGTGCTAGAGATAGTGTGCACGGTATCTACGAGCAGTACTTC. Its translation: CSARDSVHGIYEQYF.

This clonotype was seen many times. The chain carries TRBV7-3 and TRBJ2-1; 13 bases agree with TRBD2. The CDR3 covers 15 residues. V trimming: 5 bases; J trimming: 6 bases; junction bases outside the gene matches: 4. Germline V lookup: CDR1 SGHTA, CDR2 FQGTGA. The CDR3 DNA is TGTGCCAGCAGCCAACTAGCGGGGGGGGGCAATGAGCAGTTCTTC. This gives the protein CASSQLAGGGNEQFF.

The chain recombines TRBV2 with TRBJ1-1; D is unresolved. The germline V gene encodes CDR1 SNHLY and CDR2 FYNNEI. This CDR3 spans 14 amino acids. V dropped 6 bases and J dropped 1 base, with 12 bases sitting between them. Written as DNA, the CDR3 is TGTGCCAGCAGGGCCCGGGAGGGGAACACTGAAGCTTTCTTT. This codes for CASRAREGNTEAFF.

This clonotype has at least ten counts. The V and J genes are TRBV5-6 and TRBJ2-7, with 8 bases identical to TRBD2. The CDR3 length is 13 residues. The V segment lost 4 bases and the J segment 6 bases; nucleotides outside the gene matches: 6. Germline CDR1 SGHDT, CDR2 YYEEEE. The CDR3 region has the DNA TGTGCCAGCAGCCTCTGGACTAGCCGCGAGCAGTACTTC. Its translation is CASSLWTSREQYF.

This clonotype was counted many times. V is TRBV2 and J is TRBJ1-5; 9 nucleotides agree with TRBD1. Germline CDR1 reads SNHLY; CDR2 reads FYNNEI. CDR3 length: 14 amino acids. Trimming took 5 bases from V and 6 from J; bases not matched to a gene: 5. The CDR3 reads CASSPEQGAQPQHF. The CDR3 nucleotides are TGTGCCAGCAGTCCGGAACAGGGGGCTCAGCCCCAGCATTTT.

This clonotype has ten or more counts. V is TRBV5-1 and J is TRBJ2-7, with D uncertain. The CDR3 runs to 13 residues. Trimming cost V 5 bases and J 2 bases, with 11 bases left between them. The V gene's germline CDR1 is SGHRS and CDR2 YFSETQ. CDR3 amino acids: CASRDENTYEQYF. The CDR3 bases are TGCGCCAGCAGGGACGAAAATACCTACGAGCAGTACTTC.

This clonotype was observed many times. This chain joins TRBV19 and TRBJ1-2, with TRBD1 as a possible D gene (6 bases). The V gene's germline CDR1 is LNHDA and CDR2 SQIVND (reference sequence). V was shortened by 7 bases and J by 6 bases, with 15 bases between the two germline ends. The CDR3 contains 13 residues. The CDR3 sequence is CASKTAGADGYTF. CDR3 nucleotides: TGTGCCAGTAAAACGGCAGGGGCGGATGGCTACACCTTC.

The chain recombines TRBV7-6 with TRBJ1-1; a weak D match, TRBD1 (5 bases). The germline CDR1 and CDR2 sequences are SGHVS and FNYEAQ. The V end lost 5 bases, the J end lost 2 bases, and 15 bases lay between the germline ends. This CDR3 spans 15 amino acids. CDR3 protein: CASSGSATENTEAFF. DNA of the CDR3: TGTGCCAGCAGCGGCTCCGCGACAGAAAACACTGAAGCTTTCTTT.

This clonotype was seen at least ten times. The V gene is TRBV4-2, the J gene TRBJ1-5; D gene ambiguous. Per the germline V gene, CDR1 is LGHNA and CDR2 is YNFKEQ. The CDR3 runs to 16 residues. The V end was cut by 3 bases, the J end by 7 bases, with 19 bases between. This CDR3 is CASSQVEAAIGQPQHF. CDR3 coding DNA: TGTGCCAGCAGCCAGGTTGAGGCGGCCATTGGGCAGCCCCAGCATTTT.

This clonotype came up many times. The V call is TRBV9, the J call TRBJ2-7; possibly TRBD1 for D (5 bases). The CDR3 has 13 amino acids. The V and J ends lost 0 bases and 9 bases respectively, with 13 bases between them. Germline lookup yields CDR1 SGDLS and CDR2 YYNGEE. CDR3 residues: CASSVVQGGVQYF. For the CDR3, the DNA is TGTGCCAGCAGCGTAGTGCAGGGTGGAGTGCAGTACTTC.